These 25 T cell receptor beta chains came from one sample sequenced in a study of T cells after yellow fever vaccination. TCRdb redid the calling of the 5' RACE reads with MiXCR, one entry per CDR3 protein. This sample has some 350,000 distinct CDR3 sequences, with around 10% found just once. The specimen was PBMCs, collected on the day of the first yellow fever vaccination. These receptor sequences come from a man younger than 30 who received the YFV17D yellow fever vaccine.

This clonotype was seen a few times. The chain carries TRBV20-1 and TRBJ2-5; TRBD2 aligns across 9 bases. V was clipped by 3 bases and J by 5 bases; unmatched bases: 4. The CDR3 consists of 13 residues. Germline V gene data show CDR1 as DFQATT and CDR2 as SNEGSKA (reference sequence). This chain's CDR3 is CSASAGGVETQYF. In DNA form, the CDR3 reads TGCAGTGCTAGCGCGGGGGGGGTGGAGACCCAGTACTTC.

The chain links TRBV7-9 to TRBJ1-1, with D uncertain. The CDR3 sequence is 13 residues long. CDR1 and CDR2 from the germline V gene are SEHNR and FQNEAQ (reference sequence). Trimming took off 4 bases at V and 7 bases at J, with 13 bases between the two ends. The CDR3 coding sequence is TGTGCCAGCAGCTCCCCCGAAGGAGGTGAAGCTTTCTTT. It translates to CASSSPEGGEAFF.

This clonotype has a handful of counts. The genes are TRBV24-1 and TRBJ2-1; TRBD1 is a possible D gene (6 bases). V dropped 4 bases and J dropped 6 bases, with 15 bases sitting between them. CDR3 size: 15 residues. The germline V gene encodes CDR1 KGHDR and CDR2 SFDVKD. The CDR3 reads CATSDSKAGVNEQFF. Here the CDR3 DNA reads TGTGCCACCAGTGACTCTAAAGCAGGGGTCAATGAGCAGTTCTTC.

CDR3 loop: CASSIDDRTLNTEAFF. Here the CDR3 DNA reads TGTGCCAGTAGTATAGACGACAGGACACTGAACACTGAAGCTTTCTTT. This sequence joins TRBV19 and TRBJ1-1; D is possibly TRBD1 (6 bases). Germline V CDR1 and CDR2: LNHDA, SQIVND (reference sequence). CDR3 length: 16 amino acids. V was clipped by 0 bases and J by 0 bases, with 11 bases between them.

J is TRBJ2-5 and V is TRBV5-5; unclear D gene. With 2 bases removed from V and 3 bases from J, the gap between germline ends came to 8 bases. CDR1 is SGHKS, CDR2 YYEKEE, per germline (reference sequence). There are 13 residues in the CDR3. Written as DNA, the CDR3 is TGTGCCAGCAGCTTTGCAGACGAAGAGACCCAGTACTTC. Protein: CASSFADEETQYF.

This clonotype was found a few times. The rearrangement links TRBV20-1 to TRBJ2-5, with 11 bases aligning to TRBD2. The germline gives CDR1 DFQATT, CDR2 SNEGSKA (reference sequence). CDR3 length equals 15 residues. With 7 bases clipped from V and 4 bases from J, the junction kept 11 bases outside the gene matches. The CDR3 DNA reads TGCAGTGGCGAAGTAGCGGGGGGGCTAAGAGAGACCCAGTACTTC. This sequence encodes CSGEVAGGLRETQYF.

This clonotype appeared a few times. This rearrangement joins TRBV5-5 to TRBJ1-5; D is possibly TRBD1 (6 bases). There are 14 residues in the CDR3. The V gene lost 2 bases and the J gene lost 4 bases, with 10 bases spanning the gap. CDR1 and CDR2 (germline): SGHKS, YYEKEE (reference sequence). The CDR3 bases are TGTGCCAGCAGCTTAGGACAGCCTAATCAGCCCCAGCATTTT. Translating it yields CASSLGQPNQPQHF.

This clonotype was recorded once. V and J are TRBV19 and TRBJ2-1, with 7 positions matching TRBD2. The CDR3 consists of 15 residues. Germline V gives CDR1 LNHDA, CDR2 SQIVND (reference sequence). V lost 4 bases to trimming and J lost 8 bases; unmatched junction nucleotides: 11. This chain's CDR3 is CASSTFGEGRDEQFF. The CDR3 bases are TGTGCCAGTAGTACCTTCGGGGAGGGCAGGGATGAGCAGTTCTTC.

The chain combines TRBV2 with TRBJ1-4; D might be TRBD1 (6 bases). V was trimmed by 6 bases and J by 4 bases, leaving 12 bases between them. Germline CDR1 and CDR2: SNHLY and FYNNEI. This CDR3 spans 14 amino acids. The CDR3 sequence: CASSYARGNEKLFF. The DNA for the CDR3 is TGTGCCAGCAGCTACGCCAGGGGTAATGAAAAACTGTTTTTT.

J is TRBJ2-3 and V is TRBV18; no firm D call. Per the germline V gene, CDR1 is KGHSH and CDR2 is LQKENI. The length of the CDR3 is 13 residues. The germline V and J ends were trimmed by 6 bases and 2 bases, with 9 bases remaining between them. This chain's CDR3 is CASSDMLTDTQYF. CDR3 bases: TGTGCCAGCTCTGACATGCTCACAGATACGCAGTATTTT.

The chain has TRBV11-2 and TRBJ2-5; D ambiguous. Germline CDR1 reads SGHAT; CDR2 reads FQNNGV. The V end lost 5 bases, the J end lost 6 bases, and 22 bases lay between the germline ends. The CDR3 is made up of 16 amino acids. The CDR3 coding sequence is TGTGCCAGCAGCCCATCCCCGAGAATGTCCCGAAAGACCCAGTACTTC. Translated, it gives CASSPSPRMSRKTQYF.

This chain connects TRBV25-1 to TRBJ1-4, with D hard to call. Germline V gene lookup returns CDR1 MGHDK and CDR2 SYGVNS. The germline V and J ends were trimmed by 0 bases and 5 bases, with 7 bases remaining between them. The CDR3 covers 14 residues. CDR3 region: CASSEYGMNEKLFF. The CDR3 DNA reads TGTGCCAGCAGTGAATACGGGATGAATGAAAAACTGTTTTTT.

A few counts support this clonotype. The chain uses TRBV28 and TRBJ1-2; D gene unclear. V was cut by 6 bases and J by 8 bases, with 13 bases left in between. Germline loops: CDR1 MDHEN, CDR2 SYDVKM. The CDR3 has 12 amino acids. The CDR3 sequence: CASSSPGKGYTF. CDR3 bases: TGTGCCAGCAGCTCCCCCGGAAAAGGCTACACCTTC.

This clonotype has more than one count but fewer than ten. This chain uses TRBV7-8 with TRBJ2-7, with 10 bases matching TRBD2. CDR1 is SGHVS and CDR2 is FQNEAQ in the germline V gene. The CDR3 sequence is 15 residues long. J lost 6 bases, V lost 0 bases, and 5 bases had no gene match. The DNA for the CDR3 is TGTGCCAGCAGCTTAGCGCCACTAGCGGGGAGCGAGCAGTACGTC. Protein product: CASSLAPLAGSEQYV.

This clonotype has just a few counts. V gene TRBV12-3 or TRBV12-4 combines with J gene TRBJ1-1; D ambiguous. V lost 4 bases, J lost 3 bases, and 6 bases lay in between. The CDR3 is 12 residues long. CDR3 amino acids: CASSSRHTEAFF. The DNA for the CDR3 is TGTGCCAGCAGTTCCCGCCACACTGAAGCTTTCTTT.

This clonotype was seen a few times. The rearrangement links TRBV5-1 to TRBJ1-1; D unresolved. The CDR3 has 15 residues. With 0 bases removed from V and 1 base from J, the gap between germline ends came to 10 bases. Looked up from germline, CDR1 is SGHRS and CDR2 is YFSETQ. CDR3 loop: CASSLAGVGNTEAFF. CDR3 bases: TGCGCCAGCAGCTTGGCTGGAGTCGGGAACACTGAAGCTTTCTTT.

This clonotype occurred a few times. The chain combines TRBV7-8 with TRBJ2-1; D may be TRBD1 or TRBD2 (7 bases each). CDR1 and CDR2 (germline): SGHVS, FQNEAQ. The CDR3 totals 18 residues. V was pared by 5 bases and J by 0 bases, with 20 bases between. The CDR3 sequence is CASSTGRGRGSSYNEQFF. Here the CDR3 DNA reads TGTGCCAGCAGCACCGGTAGGGGGCGGGGGAGCTCCTACAATGAGCAGTTCTTC.

This clonotype was detected only a few times. The V gene is TRBV6-4, the J gene TRBJ2-2; no clear D gene. The CDR3 extends over 13 amino acids. Per germline, CDR1 MRHNA and CDR2 SNTAGT. Trimming stripped 4 bases from V and 4 bases from J, with 7 bases between. CDR3 loop: CASSAVPTGELFF. In DNA, the CDR3 is TGTGCCAGCAGTGCCGTCCCCACCGGGGAGCTGTTTTTT.

This chain connects TRBV5-1 to TRBJ2-3, with 7 bases identical to TRBD2. V lost 4 bases and J lost 6; bases outside the gene matches: 8. This CDR3 is 14 amino acids long. From germline, CDR1 is SGHRS and CDR2 YFSETQ. The CDR3 sequence: CASSGWTSFDTQYF. DNA of the CDR3: TGCGCCAGCAGCGGCTGGACTAGTTTTGATACGCAGTATTTT.

This clonotype was seen repeatedly, ten times or more. The CDR3 nucleotides are TGTGCCAGCAGCTTAGCGGACAGTAGGAAGTATTTT. This codes for CASSLADSRKYF. This chain connects TRBV7-9 to TRBJ2-3; maybe TRBD1 (6 bases). Trimming shortened V by 0 bases and J by 13 bases, and 11 bases separated the two germline ends. Germline values: CDR1 SEHNR, CDR2 FQNEAQ (reference sequence). CDR3 length: 12 residues.

The CDR3: CSVPRGNQPQHF. DNA for the CDR3: TGCAGTGTTCCCAGGGGCAATCAGCCCCAGCATTTT. This chain joins TRBV20-1 and TRBJ1-5; possibly TRBD1 for D (5 bases). Germline V gene lookup returns CDR1 DFQATT and CDR2 SNEGSKA (reference sequence). There are 12 residues in the CDR3. Trimming took 7 bases from V and 2 from J, leaving 9 bases between them.

This clonotype was seen ten or more times. This chain uses TRBV15 with TRBJ2-3; 11 bases fit TRBD2. This CDR3 has 15 residues. Trimming cost V 1 base and J 4 bases; bases outside gene matches: 1. Looked up from germline, CDR1 is LNHNV and CDR2 is YYDKDF (reference sequence). Here the CDR3 DNA reads TGTGCCACCAGCAGAGCTAGCGGGGGGCCAGATACGCAGTATTTT. Its translation is CATSRASGGPDTQYF.

In this sample, this clonotype turned up a few times. CDR3 residues: CASSLAANYYQPQHF. CDR3 bases: TGTGCCAGCAGCTTAGCGGCCAATTACTATCAGCCCCAGCATTTT. The rearrangement uses TRBV7-8 and TRBJ1-5; no firm D call. The V gene lost 0 bases and the J gene lost 5 bases, with 11 bases spanning the gap. Germline V gene lookup returns CDR1 SGHVS and CDR2 FQNEAQ. This CDR3 is 15 amino acids long. Looking up the rest from reference TRBV7-8 and TRBJ1-5 gives the full variable domain: GAGVSQSPRYKVAKRGQDVALRCDPISGHVSLFWYQQALGQGPEFLTYFQNEAQLDKSGLPSDRFFAERPEGSVSTLKIQRTQQEDSAVYLCASSLAANYYQPQHFGDGTRLSIL.

This clonotype was seen a few times. The chain carries TRBV19 and TRBJ2-1; 9 positions match TRBD2. Germline trimming cut 8 bases from V and 5 bases from J; bases unmatched to any gene: 7. Germline V gene sequence: CDR1 LNHDA, CDR2 SQIVND (reference sequence). The CDR3 sequence is 14 residues long. The CDR3 DNA follows: TGTGCCAGTTCTATAGCGGGGGTGAACAATGAGCAGTTCTTC. Its translation: CASSIAGVNNEQFF.

Concerning this clonotype: An end of the junction differs from the germline gene, which may be a read error. The J gene is TRBJ2-3, the V gene TRBV6-2 or TRBV6-3, with 8 nucleotides matching TRBD1. The CDR3 has 20 amino acids. Germline V gene sequence: CDR1 MNHEY, CDR2 SVGEGT. The CDR3 sequence: CASSYSKSQGAPVPADTQCF. The CDR3 DNA reads as TGTGCCAGCAGTTACTCGAAGTCTCAGGGGGCCCCGGTTCCGGCAGATACGCAGTGTTTT.